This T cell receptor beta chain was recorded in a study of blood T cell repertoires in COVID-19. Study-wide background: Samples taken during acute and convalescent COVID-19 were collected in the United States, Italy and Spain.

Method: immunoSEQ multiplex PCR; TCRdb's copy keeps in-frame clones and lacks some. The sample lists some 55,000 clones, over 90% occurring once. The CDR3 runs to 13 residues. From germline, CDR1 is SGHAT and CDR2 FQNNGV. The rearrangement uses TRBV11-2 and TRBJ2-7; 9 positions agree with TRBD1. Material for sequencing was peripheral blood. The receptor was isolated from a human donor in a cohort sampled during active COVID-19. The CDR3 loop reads CASSRDRAYVQYV. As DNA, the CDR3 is TGTGCCAGCTCTCGGGACAGGGCATACGTGCAGTACGTC.